Listed below are T cell receptor beta chains from one sample, sequenced in a study of blood T cell repertoires in COVID-19. Repertoires were generated with immunoSEQ multiplex PCR, while TCRdb's copy carries only in-frame clones and drops some. This sample carries around 330,000 clones, 80% to 90% of them seen once, and the ten largest clones take approximately 9%. Material: PBMCs or T cells enriched from blood (not recorded which). These receptors were collected from a woman aged 18-30 years who had recovered from COVID-19. Both conserved end residues are trimmed from each CDR3. The order of the fields is CDR3 protein, clone size, J gene, V gene. Only part of the rows carry a size: once, few, many, or a class if the clone is expanded.

CDR3: ASSPTVIRNTEAF
size: NA
J: TRBJ1-1
V: TRBV18

CDR3: ASIRRGSYNEQF
size: NA
J: TRBJ2-1
V: TRBV28

CDR3: ASSYFGGRNSPLH
size: NA
J: TRBJ1-6
V: TRBV7-3

CDR3: ASSLAQGMEAF
size: NA
J: TRBJ1-1
V: TRBV12-3/TRBV12-4

CDR3: ASSLRTGAEKLF
size: NA
J: TRBJ1-4
V: TRBV11-2

CDR3: ASSLVGDRNIQY
size: NA
J: TRBJ2-4
V: TRBV7-2

CDR3: ASSSRDRVYGYT
size: few
J: TRBJ1-2
V: TRBV5-5

CDR3: ASSPTWTGSGNEQF
size: NA
J: TRBJ2-1
V: TRBV5-5

CDR3: ASSARGGGASDTQY
size: NA
J: TRBJ2-3
V: TRBV5-1

CDR3: ASSALRDYSQETQY
size: NA
J: TRBJ2-5
V: TRBV2

CDR3: ASSLGGNYEQY
size: NA
J: TRBJ2-7
V: TRBV2

CDR3: ASGLAIGGAAEAF
size: NA
J: TRBJ1-1
V: TRBV12-5

CDR3: ASSQDGSGVQETQY
size: NA
J: TRBJ2-5
V: TRBV4-1

CDR3: ASSPPGMRNEKLF
size: NA
J: TRBJ1-4
V: TRBV7-9

CDR3: ASSTGTGVSYGYT
size: few
J: TRBJ1-2
V: TRBV18

CDR3: ASSQAGLNTEAF
size: NA
J: TRBJ1-1
V: TRBV3-1/TRBV3-2

CDR3: ATSRGIGAGVENQPQH
size: NA
J: TRBJ1-5
V: TRBV15

CDR3: ASSPRTLFETQY
size: once
J: TRBJ2-5
V: TRBV7-8

CDR3: ASSVESRTGGLARQF
size: NA
J: TRBJ2-1
V: TRBV9

CDR3: SVGRQGATGELF
size: NA
J: TRBJ2-2
V: TRBV29-1

CDR3: ASSLGGNTEAF
size: NA
J: TRBJ1-1
V: TRBV5-4

CDR3: ASSPTGTSGWNEQY
size: NA
J: TRBJ2-7
V: TRBV27

CDR3: SGGGQAYEAF
size: NA
J: TRBJ1-1
V: TRBV29-1

CDR3: ASSRIVEANEKLF
size: NA
J: TRBJ1-4
V: TRBV28

CDR3: ASSQEAALGKLF
size: NA
J: TRBJ1-4
V: TRBV3-1/TRBV3-2

CDR3: ASSLNPGQGPTSGNTIY
size: once
J: TRBJ1-3
V: TRBV7-2

CDR3: ASSWSGQKETQY
size: NA
J: TRBJ2-5
V: TRBV5-8

CDR3: ASSSRPGSVYNEQF
size: once
J: TRBJ2-1
V: TRBV7-6

CDR3: ASSLLAARLGKNIQY
size: NA
J: TRBJ2-4
V: TRBV5-1

CDR3: ASEISTTQSSEAF
size: once
J: TRBJ1-1
V: TRBV6-5

CDR3: ASNWGGRGEAF
size: NA
J: TRBJ1-1
V: TRBV5-8

CDR3: ASSPITQGGEPQH
size: NA
J: TRBJ1-5
V: TRBV19

CDR3: ASSEARPGLRKY
size: NA
J: TRBJ2-3
V: TRBV2

CDR3: SVEGQGNYEQY
size: NA
J: TRBJ2-7
V: TRBV29-1

CDR3: ASSEANGEGANYGYT
size: NA
J: TRBJ1-2
V: TRBV2

CDR3: ASSLGAEAGGTDTQY
size: NA
J: TRBJ2-3
V: TRBV5-1

CDR3: ASSPPNLGSSNQPQH
size: NA
J: TRBJ1-5
V: TRBV18

CDR3: ASTTIVGTGASYEQY
size: NA
J: TRBJ2-7
V: TRBV27

CDR3: ASSSGDRAGETQY
size: NA
J: TRBJ2-5
V: TRBV5-1

CDR3: ASSPGQVTEAF
size: NA
J: TRBJ1-1
V: TRBV28

CDR3: ASSIAGQGSYNEQF
size: once
J: TRBJ2-1
V: TRBV19

CDR3: ASRVGLAGGDTQY
size: once
J: TRBJ2-3
V: TRBV5-1

CDR3: ASSFQSGILTDTQY
size: once
J: TRBJ2-3
V: TRBV27

CDR3: ASSPPYGGAGNTIY
size: NA
J: TRBJ1-3
V: TRBV18

CDR3: ATSSSAGVQETQY
size: once
J: TRBJ2-5
V: TRBV15

CDR3: ASSLDRVDTEAF
size: few
J: TRBJ1-1
V: TRBV5-1

CDR3: ASTRTGSQPQH
size: NA
J: TRBJ1-5
V: TRBV2

CDR3: ASSYRDRSFLNEKLF
size: NA
J: TRBJ1-4
V: TRBV7-8

CDR3: ASNRPGDTEAF
size: NA
J: TRBJ1-1
V: TRBV6-1

CDR3: ATRAEGTDTQY
size: NA
J: TRBJ2-3
V: TRBV7-3

CDR3: ASSVVAGSYNEQF
size: NA
J: TRBJ2-1
V: TRBV9

CDR3: ASSLVGRSTEAF
size: NA
J: TRBJ1-1
V: TRBV7-2